Following are 32 T cell receptor beta chains from one sample sequenced in a study of blood T cell repertoires in COVID-19. Sequencing was performed with immunoSEQ multiplex PCR; in TCRdb, only in-frame clones are kept and a portion is missing. The sample lists almost 80,000 clones; around nine tenths were seen once. The sample consisted of peripheral blood. All receptors come from a woman older than 75 with acute or convalescent COVID-19.

J is TRBJ1-4 and V is TRBV18, with 9 positions matching TRBD1. V shed 5 bases and J 3 bases; nucleotides not matched to a gene: 4. This CDR3 is 15 amino acids long. Germline-derived CDR1 and CDR2 are KGHSH and LQKENI. The CDR3 loop is CASSTGGESNEKLFF. The CDR3 DNA is TGTGCCAGCTCAACAGGGGGCGAGTCTAATGAAAAACTGTTTTTT.

This clone was observed once. The DNA for the CDR3 is TGTGCCAGCAGTTTCAGGGTGGGAAACACCATATATTTT. This codes for CASSFRVGNTIYF. The rearrangement joins TRBV12-3 or TRBV12-4 to TRBJ1-3; D is possibly TRBD1 (5 bases). Trimming left V 3 bases short and J 4 bases short, with 7 bases between. There are 13 residues in the CDR3.

The V and J genes are TRBV6-5 and TRBJ1-2, with D hard to call. The germline V and J ends were trimmed by 4 bases and 7 bases, with 10 bases remaining between them. The CDR3 consists of 12 residues. CDR1 is MNHEY, CDR2 SVGAGI, per germline. The CDR3 region is CASSSQTSGYTF. The CDR3 DNA is TGTGCCAGCAGTTCGCAGACTAGTGGCTACACCTTC.

This clone turned up a few times. The chain carries TRBV19 and TRBJ1-6, with D maybe TRBD1 (6 bases). This CDR3 has 15 residues. V was shortened by 3 bases and J by 9 bases, with 15 bases between the two germline ends. Looked up from germline, CDR1 is LNHDA and CDR2 is SQIVND (reference sequence). The chain's CDR3 is CASSIFRGEVSPLHF. The CDR3 DNA reads TGTGCCAGTAGTATTTTCAGGGGAGAAGTTTCACCCCTCCACTTT.

The gene calls are TRBV18 and TRBJ1-2, with 7 bases identical to TRBD1. Germline CDR1 KGHSH, CDR2 LQKENI. The CDR3 loop spans 18 amino acids. V was pared by 4 bases and J by 1 base, with 15 bases of the junction left unmatched. CDR3 nucleotides: TGTGCCAGCTCACGAAATCTAGACCTACAGGGGAGTAACTATGGCTACACCTTC. As protein: CASSRNLDLQGSNYGYTF.

This sequence joins TRBV5-4 and TRBJ1-4; D call uncertain. Looked up from germline, CDR1 is SGHNT and CDR2 is YYREEE (reference sequence). Trimming shortened V by 3 bases and J by 3 bases, and 6 bases separated the two germline ends. This CDR3 contains 13 residues. Here the CDR3 DNA reads TGTGCCAGCAGCTCGGGTCCTAATGAAAAACTGTTTTTT. Protein product: CASSSGPNEKLFF.

This chain joins TRBV2 and TRBJ1-3; 9 positions match TRBD1. This CDR3 contains 14 residues. After removal of 7 bases from V and 4 bases from J, the junction contained 5 bases not matched to a gene. CDR1 is SNHLY, CDR2 FYNNEI, per germline. The CDR3 sequence: CASIPGTGGNTIYF. In DNA, the CDR3 is TGTGCCAGCATACCCGGGACAGGGGGAAACACCATATATTTT.

The V gene is TRBV28, the J gene TRBJ1-2; TRBD1 matches 9 bases. Germline lookup yields CDR1 MDHEN and CDR2 SYDVKM. Unmatched junction bases numbered 4, after V lost 6 bases and J lost 8 bases. The CDR3 length is 12 residues. The CDR3 coding sequence is TGTGCCAGCAGCGGGACAGGGAAGGGCTACACCTTC. It specifies CASSGTGKGYTF.

The chain employs TRBV7-6 and TRBJ2-7; TRBD1 aligns across 8 bases. Germline lookup yields CDR1 SGHVS and CDR2 FNYEAQ. The CDR3 sequence is 13 residues long. V was clipped by 0 bases and J by 7 bases; unmatched bases: 2. CDR3 nucleotides: TGTGCCAGCAGCTTAGCCCGGGACAGGGAGCAGTACTTC. Translated: CASSLARDREQYF.

V gene TRBV2 combines with J gene TRBJ2-3; D unresolved. V lost 6 bases to trimming and J lost 0 bases, with 13 bases between them. The CDR3 is 15 residues long. Germline values: CDR1 SNHLY, CDR2 FYNNEI. The CDR3 nucleotides are TGTGCCAGCAGGGCGGCGAGGCCCAGCACAGATACGCAGTATTTT. Protein: CASRAARPSTDTQYF.

The genes are TRBV7-9 and TRBJ1-3; D gene unclear. V was trimmed by 5 bases and J by 4 bases, leaving 9 bases between them. Germline CDR1 reads SEHNR; CDR2 reads FQNEAQ (reference sequence). This CDR3 contains 13 residues. The CDR3 DNA reads TGTGCCAGCAGCCCCGGTTCGGGAAACACCATATATTTT. It yields the protein CASSPGSGNTIYF.

The chain links TRBV6-5 to TRBJ2-7, with a weak D call TRBD1 (5 bases). Germline V gene sequence: CDR1 MNHEY, CDR2 SVGAGI. The length of the CDR3 is 12 residues. Trimming took off 7 bases at V and 5 bases at J, with 12 bases between the two ends. The CDR3 loop reads CASNQGTHEQYF. The CDR3 DNA sequence: TGTGCCAGCAACCAGGGCACTCACGAGCAGTACTTC.

This rearrangement joins TRBV2 to TRBJ1-2; D might be TRBD1 (6 bases). CDR3 length: 14 amino acids. Trimming cost V 4 bases and J 4 bases, with 13 bases left between them. Germline lookup yields CDR1 SNHLY and CDR2 FYNNEI. In DNA, the CDR3 is TGTGCCAGCAGTGCCGCGGGGGCCTCCTATGGCTACACCTTC. It translates to CASSAAGASYGYTF.

The V and J genes are TRBV5-1 and TRBJ1-4; D not certain. V was shortened by 0 bases and J by 9 bases, with 9 bases between the two germline ends. The CDR3 sequence is 13 residues long. CDR1 SGHRS and CDR2 YFSETQ come from the germline V gene. CDR3 nucleotide sequence: TGCGCCAGCAGCTTGGAGGAGGGAAAAAAACTGTTTTTT. Translated, it gives CASSLEEGKKLFF.

The chain uses TRBV5-8 and TRBJ2-3; the D gene is possibly TRBD2 (6 bases). Germline values: CDR1 SGHTS, CDR2 YDEGEE. The CDR3 has 15 residues. V was trimmed by 4 bases and J by 0 bases, leaving 12 bases between them. The CDR3 loop reads CASSLTGTSTDTQYF. As DNA, the CDR3 is TGTGCCAGCAGCCTTACCGGGACTAGCACAGATACGCAGTATTTT.

This clone was seen just once. V gene TRBV5-1 combines with J gene TRBJ1-6; a possible D gene is TRBD1 (6 bases). The CDR3 consists of 17 residues. V was pared by 0 bases and J by 9 bases, with 19 bases between. The germline gives CDR1 SGHRS, CDR2 YFSETQ. The CDR3: CASSLAGQGRGGSPLHF. As DNA, the CDR3 is TGCGCCAGCAGCTTGGCCGGTCAGGGGCGCGGGGGTTCACCCCTCCACTTT. Drawing the rest from reference TRBV5-1 and TRBJ1-6, the complete variable domain is KAGVTQTPRYLIKTRGQQVTLSCSPISGHRSVSWYQQTPGQGLQFLFEYFSETQRNKGNFPGRFSGRQFSNSRSEMNVSTLELGDSALYLCASSLAGQGRGGSPLHFGNGTRLTVT.

The chain combines TRBV28 with TRBJ1-5; TRBD1 is a possible D gene (6 bases). CDR3 length equals 14 residues. V lost 6 bases and J lost 0, with 9 bases in between. The germline V gene has CDR1 MDHEN and CDR2 SYDVKM. CDR3 DNA sequence: TGTGCCAGCAGCCAGGGGCTTAGCAATCAGCCCCAGCATTTT. It specifies CASSQGLSNQPQHF.

The rearrangement joins TRBV5-1 to TRBJ1-4; D unresolved. The V and J ends lost 0 bases and 7 bases respectively, with 13 bases between them. The CDR3 spans 15 residues. Per germline, CDR1 SGHRS and CDR2 YFSETQ. Written as DNA, the CDR3 is TGCGCCAGCAGCTTGGAAGGCGGAATATTTGAAAAACTGTTTTTT. Its translation is CASSLEGGIFEKLFF.

V is TRBV5-1 and J is TRBJ2-7; 8 positions match TRBD1. There are 18 residues in the CDR3. Germline CDR1 and CDR2: SGHRS and YFSETQ. The V segment lost 0 bases and the J segment 6 bases; nucleotides outside the gene matches: 17. CDR3 residues: CASSLVSRRWTGSSEQYF. DNA for the CDR3: TGCGCCAGCAGCTTGGTGTCTCGGAGGTGGACAGGGTCATCCGAGCAGTACTTC.

V usage is TRBV6-1 and J usage is TRBJ2-7, with D hard to call. CDR1 and CDR2 from the germline V gene are MNHNS and SASEGT. The CDR3 runs to 13 residues. V lost 3 bases and J lost 3, with 9 bases in between. The DNA for the CDR3 is TGTGCCAGCAGTGACGCTACCTACTACGAGCAGTACTTC. Encoded protein: CASSDATYYEQYF.

The chain joins TRBV4-1 to TRBJ2-4; tentative D call: TRBD1 (6 bases). CDR3 length equals 17 residues. CDR1 MGHRA and CDR2 YSYEKL come from the germline V gene. Trimming took off 1 base at V and 10 bases at J, with 23 bases between the two ends. The DNA of the CDR3 is TGCGCCAGCAGCCAAGTTACACAGGGTAGAGACGGTCGGATTCAGTACTTC. Translated: CASSQVTQGRDGRIQYF.

The V call is TRBV12-3 or TRBV12-4, the J call TRBJ1-2; possible D gene TRBD1, 5 bases. The CDR3 loop spans 13 amino acids. With 6 bases removed from V and 6 bases from J, the gap between germline ends came to 14 bases. The DNA of the CDR3 is TGTGCCAGCAGCTCCAGTACGGGGGATGGCTACACCTTC. Translation: CASSSSTGDGYTF.

The V gene is TRBV6-5, the J gene TRBJ2-7, with a possible D match to TRBD2 (6 bases). V lost 6 bases and J 6 bases, leaving 15 bases between the germline ends. The CDR3 loop spans 13 amino acids. Germline loops: CDR1 MNHEY, CDR2 SVGAGI. The CDR3 sequence: CASSWDSVGEQYF. The CDR3, as DNA: TGTGCCAGCAGCTGGGACTCGGTTGGCGAGCAGTACTTC.

The CDR3 DNA reads TGCAGCGTTGAACGGTCATATTCCCGCTCCGGGGCTTTCTTT. It is translated as CSVERSYSRSGAFF. V is TRBV29-1 and J is TRBJ1-1; D call uncertain. Between the trimmed V and J ends, which lost 2 bases and 11 bases, there was a span of 21 bases. The V gene's germline CDR1 is SQVTM and CDR2 ANQGSEA. The CDR3 sequence is 14 residues long.

The chain employs TRBV27 and TRBJ1-6; TRBD1 matches 9 bases. This CDR3 contains 14 residues. Germline CDR1 reads MNHEY; CDR2 reads SMNVEV (reference sequence). V was clipped by 6 bases and J by 10 bases; unmatched bases: 7. CDR3 DNA: TGTGCCAGCAGCCAGGACAGGGGTTCCTCACCCCTCCACTTT. Protein product: CASSQDRGSSPLHF.

This sequence joins TRBV27 and TRBJ1-6; no clear D gene. Germline V gene lookup returns CDR1 MNHEY and CDR2 SMNVEV (reference sequence). The V gene lost 3 bases and the J gene lost 0 bases, with 12 bases spanning the gap. CDR3 length: 17 amino acids. The DNA for the CDR3 is TGTGCCAGCAGTTTCCCTGGAGTAAGCTCCTATAATTCACCCCTCCACTTT. It is translated as CASSFPGVSSYNSPLHF.

This clone was seen just once. Here the CDR3 DNA reads TGCGCCAGCAGCCTGGGGACAGGGCTCGAGCAGTACTTC. Translating it yields CASSLGTGLEQYF. The gene calls are TRBV5-1 and TRBJ2-7; 9 bases fit TRBD1. The J segment lost 6 bases and the V segment lost 4 bases, leaving 5 bases of the junction unmatched. Germline CDR1 reads SGHRS; CDR2 reads YFSETQ. The CDR3 contains 13 residues. Complete variable domain (other parts from reference TRBV5-1 and TRBJ2-7): KAGVTQTPRYLIKTRGQQVTLSCSPISGHRSVSWYQQTPGQGLQFLFEYFSETQRNKGNFPGRFSGRQFSNSRSEMNVSTLELGDSALYLCASSLGTGLEQYFGPGTRLTVT.

V gene TRBV4-2 combines with J gene TRBJ2-5, with TRBD1 matching 7 bases. There are 14 residues in the CDR3. J gave up 5 bases and V 4 bases, and 7 bases lay outside the gene matches. Germline CDR1 LGHNA, CDR2 YNFKEQ. This CDR3 is CASSPSGRGETQYF. The DNA of the CDR3 is TGTGCCAGCAGCCCTAGTGGCAGGGGGGAGACCCAGTACTTC.

The chain recombines TRBV6-2 or TRBV6-3 with TRBJ2-5; no reliable D call. Trimming shortened V by 6 bases and J by 5 bases, and 7 bases separated the two germline ends. Germline lookup yields CDR1 MNHEY and CDR2 SVGEGT. The CDR3 has 11 residues. CDR3 sequence reads: CASSHGETQYF. CDR3 bases: TGTGCCAGCAGCCACGGGGAGACCCAGTACTTC.

The CDR3 DNA sequence: TGTGCCAGCAGCTTAGTTGGGACAGGGGGTGGGACTGGAAACACCATATATTTT. Encoded protein: CASSLVGTGGGTGNTIYF. The chain is built from TRBV7-2 and TRBJ1-3; 11 bases are shared with TRBD1. Germline loops: CDR1 SGHTA, CDR2 FQGNSA. CDR3 length: 18 amino acids. Trimming removed 1 base from V and 2 bases from J; junction bases left unmatched: 7.

The chain uses TRBV19 and TRBJ1-1, with 7 bases that match TRBD1. The CDR3 runs to 16 residues. The V gene end was trimmed by 7 bases and the J gene end by 2 bases; junction bases not matched to a gene: 13. Looked up from germline, CDR1 is LNHDA and CDR2 is SQIVND (reference sequence). The CDR3 coding sequence is TGTGCCAGTACATTTGTGCTCGGGACAGTTAACACTGAAGCTTTCTTT. This translates into CASTFVLGTVNTEAFF.

This clone was counted between two and nine times. CDR3 in DNA: TGTGCCAGCAGCTTAGGACAGGGGTGGTCCTATGGCTACACCTTC. Translated: CASSLGQGWSYGYTF. This rearrangement joins TRBV11-2 to TRBJ1-2; TRBD1 agrees at 8 bases. This CDR3 is built from 15 residues. V lost 1 base to trimming and J lost 4 bases; unmatched junction nucleotides: 5. The germline V gene encodes CDR1 SGHAT and CDR2 FQNNGV.